This T cell receptor (beta chain) was observed in a study of blood T cell repertoires in COVID-19. Study background: Sources were T cells, B-cell-depleted T cells, or PBMCs; the material itself was cDNA or gDNA.

Donors were grouped by their self-reported clinical history. Cohort 3 donors counted as recovered after two negative PCRs, clearance, or resolved symptoms. Trimming stripped 0 bases from V and 3 bases from J, with 15 bases between. The CDR3 is 16 amino acids. The method was immunoSEQ multiplex PCR; TCRdb's version includes in-frame clones alone and lacks a portion of them. The repertoire holds over 200,000 clones, with approximately 80% as singletons. Sample: PBMCs or T cells enriched from blood (not recorded which). The sequence derives from a man aged 60 to 75 who had recovered from COVID-19. The V gene is TRBV23-1, the J gene TRBJ2-7; D ambiguous. TRBV23-1 is an open reading frame whose function is uncertain. The chain's CDR3 is CASSQSLPNPYYEQYF. CDR3 DNA: TGCGCCAGCAGTCAATCCCTCCCCAACCCCTACTACGAGCAGTACTTC.